This T cell receptor beta chain was identified during a study of STAT3 mutations in large granular lymphocyte leukemia. For the study at large: Roughly half the longitudinally sequenced T-LGLL patients had canonical STAT3 mutations. Immunosuppressive therapy was given to more than half of T-LGLL patients.

About this clone itself: The target antigen is unknown.

V shed 5 bases and J 7 bases; nucleotides not matched to a gene: 8. CDR3 size: 14 residues. The germline V gene has CDR1 SGHNT and CDR2 YENEEA. Study-wide results and limits: All newly emerging clones after therapy were STAT3 wild type. At least one immunodominant TCR beta clonotype appeared in every T-cell large granular lymphocyte leukemia patient. In some patients, a small highly pathogenic clone possibly went undetected.

The protocol was immunoSEQ multiplex PCR, while the TCRdb copy is restricted to in-frame clones and leaves out a portion. The sample includes some 28,000 clones, about three quarters of them seen just once. The TCR sequence derives from a woman aged 45 to 65 with T-cell large granular lymphocyte leukemia. Some clones in this sample may be carry-over from other donors' samples. Sequencing was done on a sample of peripheral blood mononuclear cells. The V call is TRBV11-3, the J call TRBJ2-7; 10 bases agree with TRBD1. The CDR3 DNA reads TGTGCCAGCAGCCAGGGACAGGGGATAGGGGAGCAGTACTTC. Its translation: CASSQGQGIGEQYF.